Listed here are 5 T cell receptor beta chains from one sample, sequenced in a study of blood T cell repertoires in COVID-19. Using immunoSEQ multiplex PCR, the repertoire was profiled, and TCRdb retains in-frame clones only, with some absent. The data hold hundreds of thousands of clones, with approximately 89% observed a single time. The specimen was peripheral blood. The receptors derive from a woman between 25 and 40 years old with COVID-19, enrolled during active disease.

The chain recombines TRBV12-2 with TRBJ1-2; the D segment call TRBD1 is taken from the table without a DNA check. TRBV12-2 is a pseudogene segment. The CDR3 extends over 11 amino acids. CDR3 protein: CASRKQGGYTF. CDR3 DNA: TGTGCAAGTCGTAAACAGGGCGGCTACACCTTC.

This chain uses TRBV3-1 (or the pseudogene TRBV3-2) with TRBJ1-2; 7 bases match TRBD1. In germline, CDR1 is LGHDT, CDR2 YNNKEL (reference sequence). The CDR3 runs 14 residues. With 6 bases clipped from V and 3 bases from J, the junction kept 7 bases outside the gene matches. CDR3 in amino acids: CASSQQGSDYGYTF. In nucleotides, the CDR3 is TGTGCCAGCAGTCAACAGGGGAGTGACTATGGCTACACCTTC.

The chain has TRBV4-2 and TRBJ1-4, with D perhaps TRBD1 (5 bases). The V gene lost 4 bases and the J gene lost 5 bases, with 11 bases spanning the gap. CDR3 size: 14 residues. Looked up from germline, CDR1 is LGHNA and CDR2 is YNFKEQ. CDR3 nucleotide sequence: TGTGCCAGCAGCCGGGGCCTGTCCAATGAAAAACTGTTTTTT. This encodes CASSRGLSNEKLFF.

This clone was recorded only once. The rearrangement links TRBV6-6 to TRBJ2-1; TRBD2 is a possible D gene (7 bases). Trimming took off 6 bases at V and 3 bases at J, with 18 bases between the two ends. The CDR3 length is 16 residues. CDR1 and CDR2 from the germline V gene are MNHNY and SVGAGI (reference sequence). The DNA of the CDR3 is TGTGCCAGCAGCTCGGCCGAGGGGGGGGACTACAATGAGCAGTTCTTC. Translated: CASSSAEGGDYNEQFF.

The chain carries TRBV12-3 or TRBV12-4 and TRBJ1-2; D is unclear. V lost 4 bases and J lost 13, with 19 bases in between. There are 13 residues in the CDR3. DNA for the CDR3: TGTGCCAGCAGTTCACCCGACGGAGTGCCGGGCACCTTC. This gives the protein CASSSPDGVPGTF.